This TCR beta chain is from a study of OX40 agonist ivuxolimab in advanced cancers. Study-wide findings and caveats: A proportion of nonresponders additionally exhibited low normalized T-cell clonal expansion. The antigen specificity of the peripheral T cells (those that were expanded) was not determined.

Autoimmune disease history or systemic immunosuppression disqualified patients. Some clones are missing from TCRdb's copy, which holds only in-frame ones; the method was immunoSEQ multiplex PCR. This table holds more than 10,000 clones, about 81% found once. Of note for this clone: Its target is not known.

Looked up from germline, CDR1 is WNHNN and CDR2 is SYGVQD (reference sequence). This CDR3 contains 17 residues. Trimming removed 6 bases from V and 4 bases from J; junction bases left unmatched: 16. The TCR was taken from an adult with an advanced solid tumor such as melanoma, head and neck, liver or kidney cancer. V usage is TRBV10-1 and J usage is TRBJ2-5; 8 positions agree with TRBD2. The sample in question was CD4+ or CD8+ T cells sorted from blood, obtained in a trial of the OX40 agonist ivuxolimab. The CDR3, as DNA: TGCGCCAGCAGCCAGTCGGCCGGGACTAGTGGTTTAGAGACCCAGTACTTC. The encoded protein is CASSQSAGTSGLETQYF.